Listed below are T cell receptor beta chains from one sample, sequenced in a study of spatial heterogeneity in lung cancer. In TCRdb, the 5' RACE reads were re-called with MiXCR into one record per CDR3 protein. Among 35,000 to 55,000 distinct CDR3 sequences listed, about 6.8% were seen once. The starting material was PBMCs, obtained at surgery. These receptors originate from a female donor with early-stage non-small cell lung cancer. The CDR3 runs from the conserved cysteine through the conserved F or W. Each record gives: J gene, V gene, D gene, clone size, CDR3 DNA, CDR3 protein. A D gene is named only where the DNA matches it firmly. Expanded clones get a size class; other rows say once, few or many, or leave the size out.

j_call: TRBJ2-3; v_call: TRBV15; d_call: .; clone_size: many; cdr3_nt: TGTGCCACCAGCACCCAGAGAGTAGGGGGGACAGATACGCAGTATTTT; cdr3_aa: CATSTQRVGGTDTQYF
j_call: TRBJ2-5; v_call: TRBV7-8; d_call: TRBD2; clone_size: many; cdr3_nt: TGTGCCAGCAGCTTAGTAGCGGGGGAAAAAGAGACCCAGTACTTC; cdr3_aa: CASSLVAGEKETQYF
j_call: TRBJ1-1; v_call: TRBV6-5; d_call: TRBD1; clone_size: many; cdr3_nt: TGTGCCAGCAGTTACAAGGGACAGCGACTATTGAACACTGAAGCTTTCTTT; cdr3_aa: CASSYKGQRLLNTEAFF
j_call: TRBJ1-5; v_call: TRBV28; d_call: TRBD1; clone_size: many; cdr3_nt: TGTGCCAGCAGTTCCCCCGGACAGGATAACAATCAGCCCCAGCATTTT; cdr3_aa: CASSSPGQDNNQPQHF
j_call: TRBJ1-5; v_call: TRBV24-1; d_call: .; clone_size: many; cdr3_nt: TGTGCCACCAGTGATATACCGGGACACATCAATCAGCCCCAGCATTTT; cdr3_aa: CATSDIPGHINQPQHF
j_call: TRBJ2-3; v_call: TRBV30; d_call: TRBD1; clone_size: .; cdr3_nt: TGTGCCTGGAGTGGGACAGGGGCGGATACGCAGTATTTT; cdr3_aa: CAWSGTGADTQYF
j_call: TRBJ2-2; v_call: TRBV27; d_call: TRBD1; clone_size: many; cdr3_nt: TGTGCCACCTTGGACAGGGAAGCCGGGGAGCTGTTTTTT; cdr3_aa: CATLDREAGELFF
j_call: TRBJ2-1; v_call: TRBV2; d_call: TRBD2; clone_size: .; cdr3_nt: TGTGCCAGCAGTGGGATAGCGGGGGTCCAGTTCTTC; cdr3_aa: CASSGIAGVQFF
j_call: TRBJ2-3; v_call: TRBV12-5; d_call: .; clone_size: .; cdr3_nt: TGTGCTAGTGGACGGGACACAGATACGCAGTATTTT; cdr3_aa: CASGRDTDTQYF
j_call: TRBJ1-4; v_call: TRBV5-1; d_call: .; clone_size: few; cdr3_nt: TGCGCCAGCAGCTTGGGGCCGACTACAACTAATGAAAAACTGTTTTTT; cdr3_aa: CASSLGPTTTNEKLFF
j_call: TRBJ2-6; v_call: TRBV3-1; d_call: .; clone_size: many; cdr3_nt: TGTGCCAGCAGCCAAGGGTATGCCAACGTCCTGACTTTC; cdr3_aa: CASSQGYANVLTF
j_call: TRBJ2-2; v_call: TRBV7-3; d_call: .; clone_size: many; cdr3_nt: TGTGCCAGCAGGGTAGAGGGCACCGGGGAGCTGTTTTTT; cdr3_aa: CASRVEGTGELFF
j_call: TRBJ2-7; v_call: TRBV19; d_call: TRBD1; clone_size: .; cdr3_nt: TGTGCCAGTAGCCGTCTGGACAGGCTCGTCCCCTACGAGCAGTACTTC; cdr3_aa: CASSRLDRLVPYEQYF
j_call: TRBJ1-1; v_call: TRBV12-3/TRBV12-4; d_call: .; clone_size: many; cdr3_nt: TGTGCCAGCAGCCTCTTGACAGGTCGGCACACTGAAGCTTTCTTT; cdr3_aa: CASSLLTGRHTEAFF
j_call: TRBJ2-7; v_call: TRBV3-1; d_call: .; clone_size: .; cdr3_nt: TGTGCCAGCAGCCAAGGGCGGAATTACGAGCAGTACTTC; cdr3_aa: CASSQGRNYEQYF
j_call: TRBJ1-3; v_call: TRBV7-3; d_call: .; clone_size: many; cdr3_nt: TGTGCCAGCATCGTTAGACGGACATTCTCTGGAAACACCATATATTTT; cdr3_aa: CASIVRRTFSGNTIYF
j_call: TRBJ2-2; v_call: TRBV5-1; d_call: TRBD1; clone_size: many; cdr3_nt: TGCGCCAGCAGCCTTGGACAGGCCGGGGAGCTGTTTTTT; cdr3_aa: CASSLGQAGELFF
j_call: TRBJ1-2; v_call: TRBV6-6; d_call: .; clone_size: many; cdr3_nt: TGTGCCAGCAGTTACCGGGGAGAGAACTATGGCTACACCTTC; cdr3_aa: CASSYRGENYGYTF
j_call: TRBJ2-5; v_call: TRBV5-5; d_call: TRBD1; clone_size: many; cdr3_nt: TGTGCCAGCAGCCAGAGACCGGACAGGCAAGAGACCCAGTACTTC; cdr3_aa: CASSQRPDRQETQYF
j_call: TRBJ2-2; v_call: TRBV5-6; d_call: .; clone_size: many; cdr3_nt: TGTGCCAGCAGCTTCTGGACGAACACCGGGGAGCTGTTTTTT; cdr3_aa: CASSFWTNTGELFF
j_call: TRBJ1-2; v_call: TRBV9; d_call: TRBD1; clone_size: .; cdr3_nt: TGTGCCAGCAGCGCCGGGACAGCTAAAATTGGCTACACCTTC; cdr3_aa: CASSAGTAKIGYTF
j_call: TRBJ1-2; v_call: TRBV4-1; d_call: TRBD1; clone_size: many; cdr3_nt: TGCGCCAGCAGCCCCTGGGCTCAGGGGGCATCTAACTATGGCTACACCTTC; cdr3_aa: CASSPWAQGASNYGYTF
j_call: TRBJ1-1; v_call: TRBV5-4; d_call: .; clone_size: .; cdr3_nt: TGTGCCAGCAGCCCCCTGGGTGCAATGAACACTGAAGCTTTCTTT; cdr3_aa: CASSPLGAMNTEAFF
j_call: TRBJ2-3; v_call: TRBV7-9; d_call: TRBD2; clone_size: .; cdr3_nt: TGTGCCAGCAGCCGGGAAAGCGGGGGGGTGACAGATACGCAGTATTTT; cdr3_aa: CASSRESGGVTDTQYF
j_call: TRBJ2-7; v_call: TRBV6-2/TRBV6-3; d_call: .; clone_size: .; cdr3_nt: TGTGCCAGCAGTTCCATCGACGAGCAGTACTTC; cdr3_aa: CASSSIDEQYF
j_call: TRBJ2-3; v_call: TRBV10-2; d_call: .; clone_size: .; cdr3_nt: TGCGCCAGCAGTTCGACTTCGGATACGCAGTATTTT; cdr3_aa: CASSSTSDTQYF
j_call: TRBJ1-1; v_call: TRBV5-1; d_call: .; clone_size: many; cdr3_nt: TGCGCCAGCAGCTTGGGGCGCTCGGGGAACACTGAAGCTTTCTTT; cdr3_aa: CASSLGRSGNTEAFF
j_call: TRBJ2-2; v_call: TRBV6-6; d_call: TRBD1; clone_size: many; cdr3_nt: TGTGCCAGTGGGAAGGGGGCCACCGGGGAGCTGTTTTTT; cdr3_aa: CASGKGATGELFF
j_call: TRBJ1-4; v_call: TRBV10-1; d_call: TRBD1; clone_size: many; cdr3_nt: TGCGCCAGCAGTGAGAAACCAGGGGGGGCTGGGGAAAAACTGTTTTTT; cdr3_aa: CASSEKPGGAGEKLFF
j_call: TRBJ2-3; v_call: TRBV7-2; d_call: .; clone_size: many; cdr3_nt: TGTGCCAGCAGCTTAGACCAGCGGCACACAGATACGCAGTATTTT; cdr3_aa: CASSLDQRHTDTQYF
j_call: TRBJ1-4; v_call: TRBV18; d_call: .; clone_size: .; cdr3_nt: TGTGCCAGCTCACCACGGACGGCCTTTAATGAAAAACTGTTTTTT; cdr3_aa: CASSPRTAFNEKLFF
j_call: TRBJ1-1; v_call: TRBV6-1; d_call: .; clone_size: few; cdr3_nt: TGTGCCAGCAGTGACGCACCCCCGGAGAACACTGAAGCTTTCTTT; cdr3_aa: CASSDAPPENTEAFF
j_call: TRBJ1-2; v_call: TRBV6-1; d_call: .; clone_size: .; cdr3_nt: TGTGCCAGCAGTGAAGGTCACAGCTATGGCTACACCTTC; cdr3_aa: CASSEGHSYGYTF
j_call: TRBJ1-6; v_call: TRBV2; d_call: .; clone_size: many; cdr3_nt: TGTGCCAGCACTTTAGACAGACCCAATTCACCCCTCCACTTT; cdr3_aa: CASTLDRPNSPLHF
j_call: TRBJ1-2; v_call: TRBV28; d_call: TRBD1; clone_size: .; cdr3_nt: TGTGCCAGCAGACCCGGACAGGGGGGTAGGGGCTACACCTTC; cdr3_aa: CASRPGQGGRGYTF
j_call: TRBJ1-4; v_call: TRBV25-1; d_call: TRBD1; clone_size: .; cdr3_nt: TGTGCCAGCAGTGTGGGGACAGGGGCAAATGAAAAACTGTTTTTT; cdr3_aa: CASSVGTGANEKLFF
j_call: TRBJ2-6; v_call: TRBV6-2/TRBV6-3; d_call: .; clone_size: many; cdr3_nt: TGTGCCAGCAGCTCCCCAGGGGCTGGGGCCAACGTCCTGACTTTC; cdr3_aa: CASSSPGAGANVLTF
j_call: TRBJ2-1; v_call: TRBV7-7; d_call: TRBD2; clone_size: .; cdr3_nt: TGTGCTAGCAGCTCCCTGGGGAGGGGTTCCTACAATGAGCAGTTCTTC; cdr3_aa: CASSSLGRGSYNEQFF
j_call: TRBJ1-5; v_call: TRBV7-2; d_call: TRBD1; clone_size: .; cdr3_nt: TGTGCCAGCAGCTCGACAGGGGCCAATCAGCCCCAGCATTTT; cdr3_aa: CASSSTGANQPQHF
j_call: TRBJ1-2; v_call: TRBV12-3/TRBV12-4; d_call: .; clone_size: .; cdr3_nt: TGTGCCAGCAGTCCCAGGACAGTATCCGGCTACACCTTC; cdr3_aa: CASSPRTVSGYTF
j_call: TRBJ2-7; v_call: TRBV10-3; d_call: TRBD1; clone_size: many; cdr3_nt: TGTGCCATCAGTGAGTACCAAGAAACCGGGACAGGTATCTACGAGCAGTACTTC; cdr3_aa: CAISEYQETGTGIYEQYF
j_call: TRBJ1-1; v_call: TRBV10-1; d_call: .; clone_size: .; cdr3_nt: TGCGCCAGCAGTGAGACCGGGGGAAACACTGAAGCTTTCTTT; cdr3_aa: CASSETGGNTEAFF
j_call: TRBJ1-6; v_call: TRBV6-1; d_call: .; clone_size: many; cdr3_nt: TGTGCCAGCAGTGGGGCGGATGGCTCCAATTCACCCCTCCACTTT; cdr3_aa: CASSGADGSNSPLHF
j_call: TRBJ2-2; v_call: TRBV5-1; d_call: .; clone_size: many; cdr3_nt: TGCGCCAGCAGCTTGGGCGGGCGACGTTCGAACACCGGGGAGCTGTTTTTT; cdr3_aa: CASSLGGRRSNTGELFF
j_call: TRBJ2-5; v_call: TRBV12-3/TRBV12-4; d_call: TRBD1; clone_size: few; cdr3_nt: TGTGCCAGCAGGTTGACAGGGCGACGGGAGACCCAGTACTTC; cdr3_aa: CASRLTGRRETQYF
j_call: TRBJ2-7; v_call: TRBV11-2; d_call: .; clone_size: many; cdr3_nt: TGTGCCAGCAGACTCGCCACCGAGCAGTACTTC; cdr3_aa: CASRLATEQYF
j_call: TRBJ1-2; v_call: TRBV12-3/TRBV12-4; d_call: .; clone_size: many; cdr3_nt: TGTGCCAGCACCACAAGATCTGGCTACACCTTC; cdr3_aa: CASTTRSGYTF
j_call: TRBJ2-3; v_call: TRBV7-9; d_call: TRBD2; clone_size: many; cdr3_nt: TGTGCCAGCAGCTTAGGGACTAGCGGGGGCGGGGATACGCAGTATTTT; cdr3_aa: CASSLGTSGGGDTQYF
j_call: TRBJ2-7; v_call: TRBV11-2; d_call: .; clone_size: few; cdr3_nt: TGTGCCAGCAGCCCCATCCCCCGGAGCCTCGAGCAGTACTTC; cdr3_aa: CASSPIPRSLEQYF
j_call: TRBJ1-5; v_call: TRBV4-1; d_call: .; clone_size: many; cdr3_nt: TGCGCCAGCAGCCCTACAGGGTACGGACAGCCCCAGCATTTT; cdr3_aa: CASSPTGYGQPQHF